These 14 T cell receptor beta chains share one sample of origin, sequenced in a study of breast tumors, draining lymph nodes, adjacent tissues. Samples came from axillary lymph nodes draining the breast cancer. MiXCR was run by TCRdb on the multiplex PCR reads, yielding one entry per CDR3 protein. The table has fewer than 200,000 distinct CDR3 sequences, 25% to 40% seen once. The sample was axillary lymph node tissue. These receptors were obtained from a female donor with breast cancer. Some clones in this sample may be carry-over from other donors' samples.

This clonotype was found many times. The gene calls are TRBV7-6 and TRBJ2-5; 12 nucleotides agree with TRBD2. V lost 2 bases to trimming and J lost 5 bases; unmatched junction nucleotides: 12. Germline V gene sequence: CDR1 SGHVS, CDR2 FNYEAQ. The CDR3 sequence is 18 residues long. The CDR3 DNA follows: TGTGCCAGCAGCTTATATGGGACTAGCGGGTTTAAGTGGGAGACCCAGTACTTC. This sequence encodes CASSLYGTSGFKWETQYF.

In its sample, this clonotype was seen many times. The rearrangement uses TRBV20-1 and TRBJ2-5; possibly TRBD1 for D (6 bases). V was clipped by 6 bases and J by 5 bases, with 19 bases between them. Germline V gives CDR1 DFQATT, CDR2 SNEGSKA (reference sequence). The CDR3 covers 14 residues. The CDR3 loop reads CSAETGHPGETQYF. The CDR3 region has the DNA TGCAGTGCGGAGACAGGACACCCCGGGGAGACCCAGTACTTC.

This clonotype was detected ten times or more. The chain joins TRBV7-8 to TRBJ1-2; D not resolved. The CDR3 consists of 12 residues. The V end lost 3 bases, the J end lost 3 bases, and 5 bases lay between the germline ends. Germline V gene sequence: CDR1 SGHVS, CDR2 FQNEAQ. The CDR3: CASSFDYYGYTF. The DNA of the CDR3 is TGTGCCAGCAGCTTCGACTACTATGGCTACACCTTC.

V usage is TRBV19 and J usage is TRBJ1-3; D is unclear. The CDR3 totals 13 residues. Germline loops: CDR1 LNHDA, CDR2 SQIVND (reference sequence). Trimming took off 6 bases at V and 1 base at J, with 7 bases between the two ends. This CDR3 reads CASRQNSGNTIYF. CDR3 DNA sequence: TGTGCCAGTAGGCAGAATTCTGGAAACACCATATATTTT. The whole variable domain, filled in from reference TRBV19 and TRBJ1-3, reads DGGITQSPKYLFRKEGQNVTLSCEQNLNHDAMYWYRQDPGQGLRLIYYSQIVNDFQKGDIAEGYSVSREKKESFPLTVTSAQKNPTAFYLCASRQNSGNTIYFGEGSWLTVV.

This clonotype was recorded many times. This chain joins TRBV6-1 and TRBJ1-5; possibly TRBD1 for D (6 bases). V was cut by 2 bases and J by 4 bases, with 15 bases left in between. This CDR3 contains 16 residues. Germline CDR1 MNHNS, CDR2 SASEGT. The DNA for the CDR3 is TGTGCCAGCAGTGAACCAGGCAGGGGAAGGAATCAGCCCCAGCATTTT. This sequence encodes CASSEPGRGRNQPQHF.

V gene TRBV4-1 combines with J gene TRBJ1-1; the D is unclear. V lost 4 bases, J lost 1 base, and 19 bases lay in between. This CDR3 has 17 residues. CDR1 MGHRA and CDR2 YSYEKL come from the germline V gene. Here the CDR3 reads CASSRSPQLVQNTEAFF. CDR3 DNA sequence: TGCGCCAGCAGCCGATCCCCTCAGCTGGTCCAGAACACTGAAGCTTTCTTT.

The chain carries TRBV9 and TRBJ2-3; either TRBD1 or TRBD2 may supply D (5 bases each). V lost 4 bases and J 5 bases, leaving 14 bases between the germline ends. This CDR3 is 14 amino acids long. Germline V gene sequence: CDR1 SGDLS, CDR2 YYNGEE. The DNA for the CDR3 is TGTGCCAGCAGCAACGGGACGATCGTAGATACGCAGTATTTT. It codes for CASSNGTIVDTQYF.

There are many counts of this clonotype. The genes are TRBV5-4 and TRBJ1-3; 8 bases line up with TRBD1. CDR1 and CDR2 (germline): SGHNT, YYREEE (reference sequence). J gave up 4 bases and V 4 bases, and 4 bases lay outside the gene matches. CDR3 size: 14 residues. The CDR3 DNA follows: TGTGCCAGCAGCCCCGGACAGGGCGGAAACACCATATATTTT. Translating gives CASSPGQGGNTIYF.

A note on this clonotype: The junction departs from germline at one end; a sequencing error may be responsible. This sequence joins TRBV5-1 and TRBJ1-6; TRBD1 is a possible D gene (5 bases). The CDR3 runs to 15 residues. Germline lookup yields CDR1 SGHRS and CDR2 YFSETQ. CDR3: CVSSPAGHYNSPLHF. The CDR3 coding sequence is TGCGTCAGCAGCCCCGCCGGACACTATAATTCACCCCTCCACTTT. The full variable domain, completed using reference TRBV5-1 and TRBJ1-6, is KAGVTQTPRYLIKTRGQQVTLSCSPISGHRSVSWYQQTPGQGLQFLFEYFSETQRNKGNFPGRFSGRQFSNSRSEMNVSTLELGDSALYLCVSSPAGHYNSPLHFGNGTRLTVT.

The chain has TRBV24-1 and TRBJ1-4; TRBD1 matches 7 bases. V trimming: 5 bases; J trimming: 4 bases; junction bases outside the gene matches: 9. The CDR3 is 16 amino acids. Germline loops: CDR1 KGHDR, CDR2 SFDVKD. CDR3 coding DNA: TGTGCCACCAGTGGCCCCCAAGGACAGGTTAATGAAAAACTGTTTTTT. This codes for CATSGPQGQVNEKLFF.

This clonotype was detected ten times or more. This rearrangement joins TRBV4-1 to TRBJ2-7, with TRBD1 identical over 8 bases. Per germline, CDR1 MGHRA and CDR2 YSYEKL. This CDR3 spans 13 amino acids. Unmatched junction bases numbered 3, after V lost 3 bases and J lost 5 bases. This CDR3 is CASSQDRAHEQYF. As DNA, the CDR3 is TGCGCCAGCAGCCAGGACAGGGCCCACGAGCAGTACTTC.

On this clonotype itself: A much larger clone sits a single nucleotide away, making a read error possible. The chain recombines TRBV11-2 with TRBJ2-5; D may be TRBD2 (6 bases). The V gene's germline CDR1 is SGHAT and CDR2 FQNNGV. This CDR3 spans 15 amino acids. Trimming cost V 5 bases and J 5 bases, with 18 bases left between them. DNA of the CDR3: TGTGCCAGCAGCCACCTGGGGAGGCCAGTGGAGACCCAGTACTTC. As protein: CASSHLGRPVETQYF.

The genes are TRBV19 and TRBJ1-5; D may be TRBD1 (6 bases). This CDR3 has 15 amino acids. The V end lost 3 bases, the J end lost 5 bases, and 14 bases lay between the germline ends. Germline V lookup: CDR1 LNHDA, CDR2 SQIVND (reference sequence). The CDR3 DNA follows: TGTGCCAGTAGTATGACAGGCACCGGGGATCAGCCCCAGCATTTT. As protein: CASSMTGTGDQPQHF.

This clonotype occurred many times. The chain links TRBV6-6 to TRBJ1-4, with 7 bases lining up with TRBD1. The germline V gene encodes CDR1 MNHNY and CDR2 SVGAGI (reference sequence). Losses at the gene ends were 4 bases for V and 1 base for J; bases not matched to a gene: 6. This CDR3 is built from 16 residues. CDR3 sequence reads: CASSFRRQGTNEKLFF. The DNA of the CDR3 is TGTGCCAGCAGTTTCCGCCGACAGGGAACTAATGAAAAACTGTTTTTT.